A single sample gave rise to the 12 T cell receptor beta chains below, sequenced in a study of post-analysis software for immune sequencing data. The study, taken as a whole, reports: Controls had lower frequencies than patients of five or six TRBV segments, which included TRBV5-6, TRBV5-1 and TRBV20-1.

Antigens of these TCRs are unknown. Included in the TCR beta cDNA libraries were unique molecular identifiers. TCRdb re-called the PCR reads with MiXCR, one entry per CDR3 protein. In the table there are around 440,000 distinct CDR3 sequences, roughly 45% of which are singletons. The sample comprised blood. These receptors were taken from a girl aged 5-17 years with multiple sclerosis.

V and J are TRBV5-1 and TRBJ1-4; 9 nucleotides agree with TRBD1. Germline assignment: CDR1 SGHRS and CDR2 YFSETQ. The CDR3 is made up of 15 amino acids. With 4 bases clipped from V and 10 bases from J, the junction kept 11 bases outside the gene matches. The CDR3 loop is CASSIRTGVEGKLFF. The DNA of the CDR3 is TGCGCCAGCAGCATTAGGACAGGGGTCGAGGGAAAACTGTTTTTT.

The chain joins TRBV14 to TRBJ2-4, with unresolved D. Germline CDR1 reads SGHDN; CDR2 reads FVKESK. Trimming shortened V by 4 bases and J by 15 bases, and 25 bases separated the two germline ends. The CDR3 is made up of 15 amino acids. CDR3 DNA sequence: TGTGCCAGCAGCCGGACGCCTCTCCCCTTTGCTGTAGGGTACTTC. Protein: CASSRTPLPFAVGYF.

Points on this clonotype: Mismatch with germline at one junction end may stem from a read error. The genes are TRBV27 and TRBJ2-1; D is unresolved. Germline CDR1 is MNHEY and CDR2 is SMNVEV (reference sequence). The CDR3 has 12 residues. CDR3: CTSMGFGDEQFF. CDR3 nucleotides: TGTACCAGCATGGGGTTTGGGGATGAGCAGTTCTTC.

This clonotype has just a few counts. The CDR3 sequence: CASSLSLNGGYTF. The CDR3 DNA reads TGCGCCAGCAGCTTATCCCTTAACGGTGGCTACACCTTC. V and J are TRBV5-1 and TRBJ1-2; D not resolved. The CDR3 contains 13 residues. V dropped 2 bases and J dropped 7 bases, with 12 bases sitting between them. Per germline, CDR1 SGHRS and CDR2 YFSETQ. Combining the CDR3 with reference TRBV5-1 and TRBJ1-2 gives the whole variable domain KAGVTQTPRYLIKTRGQQVTLSCSPISGHRSVSWYQQTPGQGLQFLFEYFSETQRNKGNFPGRFSGRQFSNSRSEMNVSTLELGDSALYLCASSLSLNGGYTFGSGTRLTVV.

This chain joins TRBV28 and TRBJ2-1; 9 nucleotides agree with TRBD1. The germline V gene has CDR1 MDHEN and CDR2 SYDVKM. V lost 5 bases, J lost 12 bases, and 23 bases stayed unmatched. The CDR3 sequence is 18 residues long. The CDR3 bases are TGTGCCAGCAGTCCGGAATATGGGACAGGGTTTGAAGGCGTAGGGCAGTTCTTC. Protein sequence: CASSPEYGTGFEGVGQFF.

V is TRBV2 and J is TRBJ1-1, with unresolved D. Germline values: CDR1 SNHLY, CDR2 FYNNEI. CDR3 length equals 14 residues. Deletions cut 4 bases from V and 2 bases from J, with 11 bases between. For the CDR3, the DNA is TGTGCCAGCAGTGTGCGCAGCGAAAACACTGAAGCTTTCTTT. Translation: CASSVRSENTEAFF. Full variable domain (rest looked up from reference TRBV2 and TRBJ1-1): EPEVTQTPSHQVTQMGQEVILRCVPISNHLYFYWYRQILGQKVEFLVSFYNNEISEKSEIFDDQFSVERPDGSNFTLKIRSTKLEDSAMYFCASSVRSENTEAFFGQGTRLTVV.

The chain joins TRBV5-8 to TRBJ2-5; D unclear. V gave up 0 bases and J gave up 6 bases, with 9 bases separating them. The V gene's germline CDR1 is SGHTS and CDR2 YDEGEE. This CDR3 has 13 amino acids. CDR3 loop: CASSLGGRQTQYF. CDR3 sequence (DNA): TGTGCCAGCAGCTTGGGAGGAAGACAGACCCAGTACTTC.

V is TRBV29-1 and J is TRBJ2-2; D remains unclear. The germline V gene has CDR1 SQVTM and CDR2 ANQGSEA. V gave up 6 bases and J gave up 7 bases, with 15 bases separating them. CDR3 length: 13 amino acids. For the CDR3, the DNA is TGCAGCGTCCGGGCCTATGAAGGCGGGGAGCTGTTTTTT. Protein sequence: CSVRAYEGGELFF.

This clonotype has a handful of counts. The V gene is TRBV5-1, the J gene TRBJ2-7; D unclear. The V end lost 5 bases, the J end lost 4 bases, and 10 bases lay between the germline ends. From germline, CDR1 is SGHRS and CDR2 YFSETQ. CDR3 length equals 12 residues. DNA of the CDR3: TGCGCCAGCAGGCAGGACGGTTACGAGCAGTACTTC. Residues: CASRQDGYEQYF.

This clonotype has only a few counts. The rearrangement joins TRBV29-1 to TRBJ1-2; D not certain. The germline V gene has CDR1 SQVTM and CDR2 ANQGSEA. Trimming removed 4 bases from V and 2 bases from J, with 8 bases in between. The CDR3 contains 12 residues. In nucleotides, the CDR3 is TGCAGCGTTGGTGTCAGGAACTATGGCTACACCTTC. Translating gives CSVGVRNYGYTF.

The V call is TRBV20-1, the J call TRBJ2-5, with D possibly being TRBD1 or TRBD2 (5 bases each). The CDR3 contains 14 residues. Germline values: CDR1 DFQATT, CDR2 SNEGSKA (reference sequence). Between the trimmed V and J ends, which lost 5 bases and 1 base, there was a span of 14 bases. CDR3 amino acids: CSALPDGAQETQYF. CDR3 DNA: TGCAGTGCTCTCCCCGACGGGGCCCAAGAGACCCAGTACTTC.

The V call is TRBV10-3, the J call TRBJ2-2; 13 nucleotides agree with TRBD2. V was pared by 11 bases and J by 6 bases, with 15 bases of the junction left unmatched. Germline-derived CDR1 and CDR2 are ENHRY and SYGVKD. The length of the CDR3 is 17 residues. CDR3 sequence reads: CAASEGTSGTASGELFF. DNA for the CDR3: TGTGCCGCATCGGAAGGGACTAGCGGGACGGCGTCCGGGGAGCTGTTTTTT.